This paragraph covers one TCR beta chain sequence. Its cognate antigen has yet to be identified. No much larger clonotype is one base removed from it; base qualities were not supplied. This sample was taken from a study of T cell repertoires in cytomegalovirus infection (dated by TCRdb to about 2019). For the wider study: The peptide stimulations were aimed at well-studied HLA-B-restricted epitopes as well as recently identified HLA-C-restricted CMV epitopes, whose presentation resists viral immunomodulation. Because public TCR beta signatures pointed to carriage of CMV infection together with the matching HLA type, the HLA type of each donor mattered for the analysis. Here is what the overall study found, with its caveats: Cumulative frequency of public TCR beta family members discriminated carriers of CMV infection plus the relevant HLA type in this cohort and an independent approximately 350-donor cohort. The ex vivo response was dominated by HLA-C-restricted CMV-specific TCR beta clonotypes, which also provided the single most frequent clonotype in two of eight donors.

What this sample's treatment or condition label stands for: in vitro stimulation with specific CMV peptide epitopes to enrich CMV-specific T cells. The data were produced on an Illumina HiSeq 1500. In-frame beta chains were kept once TCRdb had trimmed the public reads at Q25 with fastp and called clones with MiXCR. Entries that share a CDR3 protein sequence are merged under the most common genes and DNA. In all, the sample holds approximately 73,000 distinct CDR3 sequences, and around 37% of those were seen once. About 92% of the sample is taken by the ten largest. CDR1 and CDR2 (MRHNA, SNTAGT) derive from the germline V gene. The CDR3, cysteine through phenylalanine, is 15 amino acids long. The sequence is cut down to CDR3 DNA, 45 bases in frame from base 1. Trimming leaves V shorter by 5 bases and J shorter by 4 bases, with the junction holding 7 bases beyond the gene matches.

The V and J genes are TRBV6-4 and TRBJ2-1; 8 junctional bases match TRBD1. The material was CD8+ T cells from cultured PBMCs, obtained from culture after CMV antigen stimulation. The receptor comes from a human donor in good health (CMV status not recorded). Some clones in this sample may be carry-over from other donors' samples. The CDR3 reads CASSPGQGGYNEQFF. Read as DNA, the sequence is TGTGCCAGCAGTCCTGGACAGGGTGGTTACAATGAGCAGTTCTTC.